These 27 T cell receptor beta chains were all obtained from the same sample, sequenced in a study of shared clonotypes between healthy human individuals. Sequencing was performed with immunoSEQ multiplex PCR; in TCRdb, only in-frame clones are kept and a portion is missing. The sample has approximately 2,000,000 clones, roughly 92% seen once; the top ten hold about 0.36%. Input material: naive CD4+ T cells from PBMCs. Sample subset: CD45RA+ positively selected. These receptors were collected from a man aged 18 to 35 in good health. Some clones in this sample may be carry-over from other donors' samples.

J is TRBJ2-5 and V is TRBV7-3; 10 positions match TRBD1. The CDR3 is 16 amino acids. Germline trimming cut 4 bases from V and 0 bases from J; bases unmatched to any gene: 5. Per the germline V gene, CDR1 is SGHTA and CDR2 is FQGTGA. The CDR3 loop is CASSSKGTGDQETQYF. The CDR3 DNA reads TGTGCCAGCAGCTCAAAGGGGACAGGGGACCAAGAGACCCAGTACTTC. Full variable domain (missing parts from reference TRBV7-3 and TRBJ2-5): GAGVSQTPSNKVTEKGKYVELRCDPISGHTALYWYRQSLGQGPEFLIYFQGTGAADDSGLPNDRFFAVRPEGSVSTLKIQRTERGDSAVYLCASSSKGTGDQETQYFGPGTRLLVL.

The DNA of the CDR3 is TGTGCCAGCAGCCGACCCCAGGGGCTCTCCTACGAGCAGTACTTC. Protein product: CASSRPQGLSYEQYF. This rearrangement joins TRBV7-8 to TRBJ2-7; the D gene is possibly TRBD1 (6 bases). Germline V gene lookup returns CDR1 SGHVS and CDR2 FQNEAQ. The CDR3 sequence is 15 residues long. Trimming cost V 5 bases and J 0 bases, with 14 bases left between them. The entire variable domain, with the rest obtained from reference TRBV7-8 and TRBJ2-7, is as follows: GAGVSQSPRYKVAKRGQDVALRCDPISGHVSLFWYQQALGQGPEFLTYFQNEAQLDKSGLPSDRFFAERPEGSVSTLKIQRTQQEDSAVYLCASSRPQGLSYEQYFGPGTRLTVT.

The chain employs TRBV21-1 and TRBJ1-4; the table calls TRBD1, which could not be checked here. TRBV21-1 is listed as a pseudogene. The CDR3 contains 16 residues. The CDR3 region has the DNA TGTGCCAGCAGCACATCCAGGACAGGGTTTAATGAAAAACTGTTTTTT. Its protein product is CASSTSRTGFNEKLFF.

V gene TRBV28 combines with J gene TRBJ1-1; no firm D call. This CDR3 contains 12 residues. Trimming took off 1 base at V and 10 bases at J, with 10 bases between the two ends. Germline V gives CDR1 MDHEN, CDR2 SYDVKM. The CDR3 here is CASSLSRASAFF. Written as DNA, the CDR3 is TGTGCCAGCAGTTTATCCCGGGCCTCAGCTTTCTTT.

The chain links TRBV7-3 to TRBJ2-2; 10 bases agree with TRBD1. The CDR3 runs to 17 residues. J gave up 0 bases and V 2 bases, and 3 bases lay outside the gene matches. Germline V lookup: CDR1 SGHTA, CDR2 FQGTGA. CDR3 protein: CASSLVGTGANTGELFF. The CDR3 DNA sequence: TGTGCCAGCAGCTTAGTAGGGACAGGGGCGAACACCGGGGAGCTGTTTTTT.

The chain has TRBV27 and TRBJ2-3; a weak D match, TRBD1 (5 bases). Trimming stripped 3 bases from V and 6 bases from J, with 7 bases between. Germline V lookup: CDR1 MNHEY, CDR2 SMNVEV (reference sequence). This CDR3 has 12 amino acids. CDR3 DNA: TGTGCCAGCAGTTTCGCAGGGGATACGCAGTATTTT. Amino acid sequence: CASSFAGDTQYF.

This clone was observed a handful of times. Within the sample, other DNA sequences also encode this same CDR3. The rearrangement uses TRBV5-4 and TRBJ1-1; D unresolved. Germline-derived CDR1 and CDR2 are SGHNT and YYREEE (reference sequence). Trimming removed 4 bases from V and 4 bases from J, with 11 bases in between. The CDR3 length is 13 residues. The CDR3 reads CASSLPGGTEAFF. Here the CDR3 DNA reads TGTGCCAGCAGCCTACCCGGAGGCACTGAAGCTTTCTTT.

Concerning this clone itself: Relative to the germline gene, one junction end is altered; a read error may explain this. V and J are TRBV7-9 and TRBJ2-7; a possible D gene is TRBD2 (7 bases). Germline V gene data show CDR1 as SEHNR and CDR2 as FQNEAQ (reference sequence). This CDR3 is built from 14 residues. The CDR3 DNA reads as TGTGCCAGCAGCTTAGCGGGAGGGACCGGTCGGGGGCCCTTC. It codes for CASSLAGGTGRGPF.

In its sample, this clone was seen a few times. The same CDR3 is also encoded by other DNA sequences in this sample. This rearrangement joins TRBV5-1 to TRBJ1-1; unclear D gene. The V end lost 4 bases, the J end lost 0 bases, and 13 bases lay between the germline ends. Germline loops: CDR1 SGHRS, CDR2 YFSETQ. The CDR3 sequence is 15 residues long. Here the CDR3 DNA reads TGCGCCAGCAGCCCCGGACGGATAATGAACACTGAAGCTTTCTTT. Translated, it gives CASSPGRIMNTEAFF. The full variable domain, with the rest looked up from reference TRBV5-1 and TRBJ1-1, is KAGVTQTPRYLIKTRGQQVTLSCSPISGHRSVSWYQQTPGQGLQFLFEYFSETQRNKGNFPGRFSGRQFSNSRSEMNVSTLELGDSALYLCASSPGRIMNTEAFFGQGTRLTVV.

This clone has a single count. This chain joins TRBV29-1 and TRBJ2-7, with D perhaps matching TRBD2 (6 bases). The CDR3 spans 14 residues. V shed 7 bases and J shed 0 bases, with 16 bases lying between them. Germline V gives CDR1 SQVTM, CDR2 ANQGSEA. CDR3 amino acids: CSARARGSSYEQYF. In DNA, the CDR3 is TGCAGCGCCCGGGCGCGGGGAAGCTCCTACGAGCAGTACTTC.

This clone was seen a single time. The gene calls are TRBV6-5 and TRBJ1-4; D is undetermined. V lost 6 bases, J lost 5 bases, and 13 bases lay in between. Looked up from germline, CDR1 is MNHEY and CDR2 is SVGAGI. CDR3 size: 14 residues. The CDR3 loop is CASRREGSNEKLFF. As DNA, the CDR3 is TGTGCCAGCAGAAGAGAGGGCTCAAATGAAAAACTGTTTTTT.

As DNA, the CDR3 is TGTGCCAGTAGTACCAGGGACAGGGTGTCCCACGAGCAGTACTTC. Translation gives CASSTRDRVSHEQYF. The genes are TRBV19 and TRBJ2-7; 9 positions match TRBD1. From germline, CDR1 is LNHDA and CDR2 SQIVND (reference sequence). This CDR3 comprises 15 residues. J lost 5 bases, V lost 4 bases, and 9 bases had no gene match.

This chain joins TRBV7-9 and TRBJ1-1, with 7 bases that match TRBD1. The V gene's germline CDR1 is SEHNR and CDR2 FQNEAQ (reference sequence). The CDR3 spans 13 residues. The V gene end was trimmed by 5 bases and the J gene end by 3 bases; junction bases not matched to a gene: 3. CDR3: CASSNTGDTEAFF. CDR3 in DNA: TGTGCCAGCAGCAACACAGGGGACACTGAAGCTTTCTTT.

The gene calls are TRBV5-1 and TRBJ1-1; 8 nucleotides agree with TRBD1. From germline, CDR1 is SGHRS and CDR2 YFSETQ. V lost 3 bases to trimming and J lost 0 bases; unmatched junction nucleotides: 10. CDR3 length equals 17 residues. The CDR3 sequence: CASSSDRTGPLNTEAFF. CDR3 DNA: TGCGCCAGCAGCTCCGATCGGACAGGGCCACTGAACACTGAAGCTTTCTTT.

The chain links TRBV11-3 to TRBJ2-3, with TRBD2 as a possible D gene (6 bases). With 1 base removed from V and 1 base from J, the gap between germline ends came to 9 bases. CDR1 SGHNT and CDR2 YENEEA come from the germline V gene. CDR3 length: 15 amino acids. CDR3 DNA: TGTGCCAGCAGCTTAGGCGCGGGACGCACAGATACGCAGTATTTT. Encoded protein: CASSLGAGRTDTQYF. Looking up the rest from reference TRBV11-3 and TRBJ2-3 gives the full variable domain: EAGVVQSPRYKIIEKKQPVAFWCNPISGHNTLYWYLQNLGQGPELLIRYENEEAVDDSQLPKDRFSAERLKGVDSTLKIQPAELGDSAVYLCASSLGAGRTDTQYFGPGTRLTVL.

The chain carries TRBV28 and TRBJ2-2; the D gene is possibly TRBD2 (6 bases). Deletions cut 7 bases from V and 5 bases from J, with 14 bases between. This CDR3 region has 14 residues. Germline assignment: CDR1 MDHEN and CDR2 SYDVKM. This CDR3 reads CASTYGRLTGELFF. In nucleotides, the CDR3 is TGTGCCAGCACGTACGGGAGATTAACCGGGGAGCTGTTTTTT.

This chain links TRBV5-4 with TRBJ2-3; D remains ambiguous. Germline CDR1 SGHNT, CDR2 YYREEE (reference sequence). The CDR3 covers 16 residues. Trimming pared 4 bases from V and 6 bases from J, leaving 21 bases between. CDR3 in amino acids: CASSNQDRGVGDTQYF. The CDR3 DNA sequence: TGTGCCAGCAGCAATCAGGACCGCGGAGTCGGGGATACGCAGTATTTT.

Comments on this clone: Other DNA sequences in this sample translate to the same CDR3. The chain recombines TRBV29-1 with TRBJ1-1; D remains ambiguous. Trimming removed 4 bases at V and 0 bases at J, with 9 bases between. The germline gives CDR1 SQVTM, CDR2 ANQGSEA. The CDR3 runs 13 residues. The CDR3 DNA is TGCAGCGTTGCCGGGATTCTGAACACTGAAGCTTTCTTT. Its translation is CSVAGILNTEAFF.

V usage is TRBV28 and J usage is TRBJ2-7; possibly TRBD2 for D (6 bases). Germline CDR1 MDHEN, CDR2 SYDVKM. With 6 bases removed from V and 12 bases from J, the gap between germline ends came to 21 bases. The length of the CDR3 is 13 residues. CDR3 sequence: CASSNRSPGVLYF. The DNA of the CDR3 is TGTGCCAGCAGCAATCGCTCCCCGGGGGTTCTGTACTTC.

V gene TRBV10-3 combines with J gene TRBJ1-2; a possible D gene is TRBD1 (6 bases). The germline V and J ends were trimmed by 5 bases and 5 bases, with 9 bases remaining between them. Germline V gene data show CDR1 as ENHRY and CDR2 as SYGVKD. The CDR3 loop spans 12 amino acids. The CDR3 nucleotides are TGTGCCATCAGTCAAACAGGGTATGGCTACACCTTC. Protein: CAISQTGYGYTF.

The J gene is TRBJ2-3, the V gene TRBV6-6; D unclear. V lost 8 bases, J lost 5 bases, and 14 bases lay in between. Germline V gene data show CDR1 as MNHNY and CDR2 as SVGAGI (reference sequence). The CDR3 is 13 amino acids. The CDR3 loop reads CASGSYGGDTQYF. CDR3 coding DNA: TGTGCCAGCGGGTCTTACGGCGGAGATACGCAGTATTTT.

This rearrangement joins TRBV30 to TRBJ2-5; D might be TRBD2 (6 bases). V lost 0 bases to trimming and J lost 5 bases, with 13 bases between them. Germline V CDR1 and CDR2: GTSNPN, SVGIG (reference sequence). This CDR3 spans 14 amino acids. CDR3 nucleotide sequence: TGTGCCTGGAGTGTTACTAGCCTTGTGGAGACCCAGTACTTC. Translation: CAWSVTSLVETQYF.

This rearrangement joins TRBV18 to TRBJ1-1; D ambiguous. Trimming took 1 base from V and 1 from J, leaving 25 bases between them. The CDR3 runs 20 residues. Germline lookup yields CDR1 KGHSH and CDR2 LQKENI. CDR3 DNA sequence: TGTGCCAGCTCACCACGAATTCTGGGCGGCCCCGCCCCGAAGAACACTGAAGCTTTCTTT. Translating it yields CASSPRILGGPAPKNTEAFF. The complete variable domain, with remaining parts taken from reference TRBV18 and TRBJ1-1, reads NAGVMQNPRHLVRRRGQEARLRCSPMKGHSHVYWYRQLPEEGLKFMVYLQKENIIDESGMPKERFSAEFPKEGPSILRIQQVVRGDSAAYFCASSPRILGGPAPKNTEAFFGQGTRLTVV.

The chain uses TRBV27 and TRBJ1-4; D is uncertain. The CDR3 totals 15 residues. V was pared by 5 bases and J by 1 base, with 11 bases between. Germline lookup yields CDR1 MNHEY and CDR2 SMNVEV (reference sequence). CDR3: CASSGWGLTNEKLFF. DNA for the CDR3: TGTGCCAGCAGTGGCTGGGGTTTAACTAATGAAAAACTGTTTTTT.

The count of this clone is one. The sample holds other DNA sequences that translate to the same CDR3. For the CDR3, the DNA is TGCGCCAGCAGCTTGGCCGCAAGGGACACTGAAGCTTTCTTT. It codes for CASSLAARDTEAFF. This sequence joins TRBV5-1 and TRBJ1-1; D gene ambiguous. This CDR3 is built from 14 residues. The germline V and J ends were trimmed by 0 bases and 3 bases, with 9 bases remaining between them. Per the germline V gene, CDR1 is SGHRS and CDR2 is YFSETQ.

The V call is TRBV7-9, the J call TRBJ1-4, with 7 bases identical to TRBD1. The junction had 2 bases not matched to a gene; V was cut back by 2 bases and J by 8 bases. The CDR3 extends over 13 amino acids. Germline V gives CDR1 SEHNR, CDR2 FQNEAQ (reference sequence). The CDR3 DNA reads TGTGCCAGCAGCTTATGGGACAGAGAAAAACTGTTTTTT. Its translation is CASSLWDREKLFF.

J is TRBJ2-3 and V is TRBV4-1, with D possibly being TRBD1 (6 bases). This CDR3 spans 15 amino acids. The germline CDR1 and CDR2 sequences are MGHRA and YSYEKL. V was shortened by 2 bases and J by 2 bases, with 11 bases between the two germline ends. The CDR3 loop reads CASSQPTGHTDTQYF. The CDR3 nucleotides are TGCGCCAGCAGCCAACCGACAGGTCACACAGATACGCAGTATTTT.